What follows are 8 T cell receptor beta chains derived from one specimen sequenced in a study of blood T cell repertoires in COVID-19 (dated by TCRdb to 2020 to 2022). The library was built by means of the immunoSEQ multiplex PCR assay. TCRdb's version of the immuneACCESS table is confined to in-frame rearrangements and falls short of the full clone set. An unresolved V gene accounts for under half of the shortfall where checked; the remainder is of unknown origin. The sample data list about 220,000 clones, and 70% to 90% of these were observed just once. The biggest ten clones account for 14% to 15% of the sample. The material sequenced was PBMCs or T cells enriched from blood (not recorded which). All receptors come from a woman aged 45-60 years with acute COVID-19.

This clone appeared once. The rearrangement links TRBV5-6 to TRBJ1-1; D gene unclear. CDR3 length: 14 amino acids. Germline V CDR1 and CDR2: SGHDT, YYEEEE. With 3 bases removed from V and 0 bases from J, the gap between germline ends came to 9 bases. The CDR3 sequence: CASSYRGLNTEAFF. The CDR3 DNA reads TGTGCCAGCAGCTACCGAGGGTTGAACACTGAAGCTTTCTTT.

This chain uses TRBV5-1 with TRBJ2-7, with 9 nucleotides matching TRBD1. The germline gives CDR1 SGHRS, CDR2 YFSETQ. V lost 4 bases to trimming and J lost 0 bases; unmatched junction nucleotides: 8. There are 16 residues in the CDR3. The CDR3 region is CASSVGQGTSSYEQYF. DNA of the CDR3: TGCGCCAGCAGCGTGGGACAGGGAACGAGCTCCTACGAGCAGTACTTC.

DNA for the CDR3: TGCGCCAGCAGCCAAGATTCCACAGTACCTACCTACGAGCAGTACTTC. Its protein product is CASSQDSTVPTYEQYF. This chain joins TRBV4-1 and TRBJ2-7; no firm D call. The CDR3 spans 16 residues. Germline CDR1 and CDR2: MGHRA and YSYEKL. V lost 0 bases and J lost 2, with 14 bases in between.

The chain is built from TRBV28 and TRBJ1-4; the D gene is possibly TRBD1 (6 bases). Trimming stripped 7 bases from V and 4 bases from J, with 16 bases between. The CDR3 runs to 15 residues. The germline V gene encodes CDR1 MDHEN and CDR2 SYDVKM. The CDR3 protein is CASNSGGRINEKLFF. CDR3 sequence (DNA): TGTGCCAGCAACAGCGGGGGGCGGATTAATGAAAAACTGTTTTTT.

For this clone: The junction departs from germline at one end; a sequencing error may be responsible. This chain connects TRBV7-9 to TRBJ1-2; no clear D gene. The CDR3 sequence is 9 residues long. Germline values: CDR1 SEHNR, CDR2 FQNEAQ (reference sequence). CDR3 amino acids: CASSLQVSF. In nucleotides, the CDR3 is TGTGCCAGCAGCTTACAGGTTTCCTTC.

The gene calls are TRBV7-2 and TRBJ2-5, with 9 bases lining up with TRBD2. The CDR3 length is 15 residues. The V segment lost 0 bases and the J segment 1 base; nucleotides outside the gene matches: 0. Germline loops: CDR1 SGHTA, CDR2 FQGNSA. DNA for the CDR3: TGTGCCAGCAGCTTAGCGACTAGCGGCCAAGAGACCCAGTACTTC. As protein: CASSLATSGQETQYF.

The chain employs TRBV5-8 and TRBJ2-7, with 9 positions matching TRBD1. The CDR3 covers 16 residues. The germline V gene has CDR1 SGHTS and CDR2 YDEGEE. V gave up 4 bases and J gave up 2 bases; unmatched junction bases: 10. As DNA, the CDR3 is TGTGCCAGCAGCCACCCGCCTCGGGACAGGGCCTACGAGCAGTACTTC. The encoded protein is CASSHPPRDRAYEQYF.

The genes are TRBV9 and TRBJ2-2; D is possibly TRBD1 (6 bases). The CDR3 has 15 amino acids. Germline values: CDR1 SGDLS, CDR2 YYNGEE. Trimming left V 3 bases short and J 4 bases short, with 13 bases between. The CDR3 DNA is TGTGCCAGCAGCGCGAACAGGGTTGCCACCGGGGAGCTGTTTTTT. This encodes CASSANRVATGELFF.